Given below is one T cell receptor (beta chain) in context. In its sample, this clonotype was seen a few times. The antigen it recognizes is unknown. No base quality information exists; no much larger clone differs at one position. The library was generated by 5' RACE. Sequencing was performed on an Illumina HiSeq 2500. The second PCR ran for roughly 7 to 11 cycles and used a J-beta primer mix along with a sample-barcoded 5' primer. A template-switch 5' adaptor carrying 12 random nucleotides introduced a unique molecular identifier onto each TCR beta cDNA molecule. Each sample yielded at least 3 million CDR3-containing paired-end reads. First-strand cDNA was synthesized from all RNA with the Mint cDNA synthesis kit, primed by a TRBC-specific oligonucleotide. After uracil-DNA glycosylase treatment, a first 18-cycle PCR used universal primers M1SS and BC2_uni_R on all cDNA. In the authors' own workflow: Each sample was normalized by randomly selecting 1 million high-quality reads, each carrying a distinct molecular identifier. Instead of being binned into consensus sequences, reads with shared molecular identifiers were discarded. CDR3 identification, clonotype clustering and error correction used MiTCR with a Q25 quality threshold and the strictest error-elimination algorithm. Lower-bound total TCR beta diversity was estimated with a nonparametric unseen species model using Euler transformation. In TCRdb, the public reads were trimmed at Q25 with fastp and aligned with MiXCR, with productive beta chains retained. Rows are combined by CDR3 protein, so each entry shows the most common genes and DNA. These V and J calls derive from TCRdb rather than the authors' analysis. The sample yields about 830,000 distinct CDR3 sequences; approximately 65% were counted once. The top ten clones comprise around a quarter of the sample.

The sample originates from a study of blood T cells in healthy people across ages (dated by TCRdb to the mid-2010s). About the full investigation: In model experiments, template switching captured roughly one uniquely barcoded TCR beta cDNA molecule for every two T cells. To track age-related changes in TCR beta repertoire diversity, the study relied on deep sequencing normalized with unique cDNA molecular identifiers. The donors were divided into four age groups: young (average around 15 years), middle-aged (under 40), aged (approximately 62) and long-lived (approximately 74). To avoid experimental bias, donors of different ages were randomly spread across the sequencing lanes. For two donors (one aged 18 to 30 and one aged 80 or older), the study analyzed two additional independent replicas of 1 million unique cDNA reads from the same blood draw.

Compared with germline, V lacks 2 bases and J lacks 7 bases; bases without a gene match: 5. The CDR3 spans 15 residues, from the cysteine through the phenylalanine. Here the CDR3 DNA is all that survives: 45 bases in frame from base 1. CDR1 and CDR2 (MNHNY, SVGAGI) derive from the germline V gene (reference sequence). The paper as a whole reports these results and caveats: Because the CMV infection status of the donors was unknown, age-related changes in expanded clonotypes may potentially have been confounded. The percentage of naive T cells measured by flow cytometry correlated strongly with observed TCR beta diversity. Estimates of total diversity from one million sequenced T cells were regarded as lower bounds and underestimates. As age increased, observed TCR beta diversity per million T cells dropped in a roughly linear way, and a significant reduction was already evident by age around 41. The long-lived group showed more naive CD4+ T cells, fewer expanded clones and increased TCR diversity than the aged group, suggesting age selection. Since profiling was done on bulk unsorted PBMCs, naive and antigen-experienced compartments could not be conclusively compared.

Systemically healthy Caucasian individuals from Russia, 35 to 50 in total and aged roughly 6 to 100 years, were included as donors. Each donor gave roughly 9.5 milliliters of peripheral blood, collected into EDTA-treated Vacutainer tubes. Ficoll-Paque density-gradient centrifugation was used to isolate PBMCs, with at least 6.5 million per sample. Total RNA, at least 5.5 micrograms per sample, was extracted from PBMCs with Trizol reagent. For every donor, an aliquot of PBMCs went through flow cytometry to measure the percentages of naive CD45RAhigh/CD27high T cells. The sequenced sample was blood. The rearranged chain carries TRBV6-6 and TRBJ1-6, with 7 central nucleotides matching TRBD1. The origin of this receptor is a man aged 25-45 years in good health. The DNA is TGTGCCAGCAGTTACCCAGGGGGGGTGAATTCACCCCTCCACTTT. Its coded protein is CASSYPGGVNSPLHF.